A single T cell receptor (beta chain) is shown here with its context. This specimen belongs to a study of blood T cells in healthy people across ages. The second PCR ran roughly 7 to 12 cycles with a sample-barcoded 5' primer and J-beta primers. With 12 random nucleotides, a template-switch adaptor tagged each individual cDNA molecule. TCRdb reprocessed the 5' RACE reads via MiXCR and lists one record per CDR3 protein. This sample carries about 1.8 million distinct CDR3 sequences, approximately 50% of them seen once, and the ten largest clones take approximately 2.1%. The germline gives CDR1 SGDLS, CDR2 YYNGEE. Trimming stripped 7 bases from V and 9 bases from J, with 13 bases between. This CDR3 contains 11 residues.

The sample comprised blood. The receptor's source is a woman aged 40 to 49 in good health. The V gene is TRBV9, the J gene TRBJ1-1; a possible D gene is TRBD1 (6 bases). In DNA form, the CDR3 reads TGTGCCAGCTCTGGGGGGGCCCAAGCTTTCTTT. Translating gives CASSGGAQAFF.